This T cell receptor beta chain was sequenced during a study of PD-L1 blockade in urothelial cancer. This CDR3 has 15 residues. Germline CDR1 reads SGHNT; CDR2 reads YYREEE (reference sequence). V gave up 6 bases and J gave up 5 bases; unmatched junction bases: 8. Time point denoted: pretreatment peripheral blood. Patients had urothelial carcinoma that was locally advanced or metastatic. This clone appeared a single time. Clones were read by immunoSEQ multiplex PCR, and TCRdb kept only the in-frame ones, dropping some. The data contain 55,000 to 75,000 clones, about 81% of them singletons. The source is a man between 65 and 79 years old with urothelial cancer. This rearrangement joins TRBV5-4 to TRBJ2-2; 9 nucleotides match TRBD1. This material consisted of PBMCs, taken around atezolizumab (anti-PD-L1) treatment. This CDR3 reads CASTHRGQVTGELFF. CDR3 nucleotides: TGTGCCAGCACCCACAGGGGGCAGGTGACCGGGGAGCTGTTTTTT.